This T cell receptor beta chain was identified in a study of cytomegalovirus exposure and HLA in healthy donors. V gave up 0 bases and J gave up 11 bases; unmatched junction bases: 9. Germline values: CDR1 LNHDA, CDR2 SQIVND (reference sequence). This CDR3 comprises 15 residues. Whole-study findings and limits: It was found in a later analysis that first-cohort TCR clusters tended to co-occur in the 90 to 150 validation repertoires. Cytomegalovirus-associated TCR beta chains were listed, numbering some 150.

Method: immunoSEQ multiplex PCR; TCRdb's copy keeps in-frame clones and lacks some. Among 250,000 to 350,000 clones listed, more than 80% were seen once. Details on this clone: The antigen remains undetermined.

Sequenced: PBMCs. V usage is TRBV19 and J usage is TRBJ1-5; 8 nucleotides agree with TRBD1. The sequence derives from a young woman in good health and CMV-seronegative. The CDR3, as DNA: TGTGCCAGTAGTATAGATCGACAGGGGATTCGAGCCCAGCATTTT. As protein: CASSIDRQGIRAQHF.